This record covers a single T cell receptor beta chain. This sample was taken from a study of blood T cell repertoires in COVID-19. Overall study: T cells, B-cell-depleted T cells, or PBMCs supplied cDNA or gDNA.

The CDR3 loop spans 13 amino acids. Germline loops: CDR1 MNHEY, CDR2 SMNVEV (reference sequence). The V end lost 5 bases, the J end lost 9 bases, and 17 bases lay between the germline ends. Everyone who took part was 18 to 89 years old, and they came from 24 US areas. Cohort assignment relied on participant-reported clinical history. As originally analysed: Amplification of reference gene primers was used by the study to estimate nucleated cell counts. Some clones are missing from TCRdb's copy, which holds only in-frame ones; the method was immunoSEQ multiplex PCR. V and J calls plus clone size are reproduced from that table; the DNA served to infer D and trimming. The table lists approximately 250,000 clones, over 80% of them singletons.

V gene TRBV27 combines with J gene TRBJ2-7, with a possible D match to TRBD1 (5 bases). The sequence was obtained from a woman in her twenties or thirties with acute COVID-19. The material sequenced was PBMCs or T cells enriched from blood (not recorded which). The CDR3 nucleotides read TGTGCCAGCAGTCCGACCCGACAGACAGCGCAGTACTTC. It translates to CASSPTRQTAQYF.